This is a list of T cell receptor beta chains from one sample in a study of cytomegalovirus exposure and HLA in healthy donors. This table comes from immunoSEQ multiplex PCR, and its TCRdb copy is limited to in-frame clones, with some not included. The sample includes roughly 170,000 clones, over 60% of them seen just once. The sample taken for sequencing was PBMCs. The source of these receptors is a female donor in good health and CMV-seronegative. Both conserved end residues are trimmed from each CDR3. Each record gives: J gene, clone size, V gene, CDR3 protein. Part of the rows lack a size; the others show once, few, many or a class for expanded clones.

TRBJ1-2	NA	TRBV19	ATKGTDRNYGYT
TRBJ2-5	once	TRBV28	ASVAAGPEGTQY
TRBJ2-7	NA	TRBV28	ASESGSSYEQY
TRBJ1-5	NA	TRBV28	ATSPGALSNQPQH
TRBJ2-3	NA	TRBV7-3	ASSPGLRTDTQY
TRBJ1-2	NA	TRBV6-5	ASSYSIGTGGGYT
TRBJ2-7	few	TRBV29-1	SVGSGYEQY
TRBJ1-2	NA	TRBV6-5	ASSNRGRNYGYA
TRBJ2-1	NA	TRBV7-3	ASSLLAGALYNEQF
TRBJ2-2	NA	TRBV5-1	ASSLGGQGVAGELF
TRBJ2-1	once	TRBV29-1	SGQINEQF
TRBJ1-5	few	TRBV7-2	ASSFGQLNQPQH
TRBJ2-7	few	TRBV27	ASRQGRNYEQY
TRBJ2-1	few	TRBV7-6	ASSLKSGLAGAYNEQF
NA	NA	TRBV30	AWGGKLAIDAEQY
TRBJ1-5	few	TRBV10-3	AISEARRGSGGFSYSNQPQH
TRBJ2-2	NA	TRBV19	ASRTSGPNTGELF
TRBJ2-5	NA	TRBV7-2	ASSPGGSAETQY
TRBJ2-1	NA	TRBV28	ASSVPGGFNEQF
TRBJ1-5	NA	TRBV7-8	ASSLTTGVQPQH
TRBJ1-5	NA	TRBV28	ASTGNRGTYSNQPQH
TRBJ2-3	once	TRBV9	ASSTGELYTDTQY
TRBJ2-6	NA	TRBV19	ASHKTGSSWANVLT
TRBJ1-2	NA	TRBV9	ASSVENYGYT
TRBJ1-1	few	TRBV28	ASSYGGEGTEAF
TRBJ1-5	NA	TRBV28	ASSSDRVWSNQPQH
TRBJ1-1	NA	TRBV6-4	ASSVLRLWNTEAF
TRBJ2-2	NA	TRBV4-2	ASSQEAARGTGELF
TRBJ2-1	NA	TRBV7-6	ASSLRRDGEQF
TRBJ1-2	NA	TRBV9	ASSVADSLNGYT
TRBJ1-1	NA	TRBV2	ASSIDRGAF
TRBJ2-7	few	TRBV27	ASSRYWTDSYEQY
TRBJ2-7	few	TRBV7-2	ASSSVAGGGGEQY
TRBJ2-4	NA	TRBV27	ASSLHSPPNRLAKNIQY
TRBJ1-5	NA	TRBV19	ASSKSGVNQPQH
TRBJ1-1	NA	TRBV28	ASSPRTGLAEAF
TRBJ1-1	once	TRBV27	ASSTGGMHTEAF
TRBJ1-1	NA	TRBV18	ASASGGRTEAF
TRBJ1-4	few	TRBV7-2	ASSEGQLEKLF
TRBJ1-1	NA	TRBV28	ASSSWTSGGLEAF
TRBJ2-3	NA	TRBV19	ASRTSGRTDTQY
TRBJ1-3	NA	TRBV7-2	ASSLAQGARGNTIY
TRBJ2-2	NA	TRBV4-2	ASSQAGGGFTGELF
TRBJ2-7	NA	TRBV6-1	ASSLAGGLEQY
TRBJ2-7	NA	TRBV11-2	ASRLNSGKYGGQY